The 30 T cell receptor beta chains given below trace back to one sample, sequenced in a study of T cell clones after liver transplantation. Only in-frame clones appear in the TCRdb table, and some are missing; sequencing was by immunoSEQ multiplex PCR. The data show 65,000 to 80,000 clones, approximately 87% seen once. This material consisted of CD4+ T cells from blood, taken at the 22-month timepoint. All receptors come from a human patient who received a liver transplant. Some T cells may be supplied by the graft donor.

This chain joins TRBV19 and TRBJ2-7; 7 bases are a match to TRBD2. Per the germline V gene, CDR1 is LNHDA and CDR2 is SQIVND (reference sequence). The CDR3 contains 12 residues. Germline trimming cut 10 bases from V and 5 bases from J; bases unmatched to any gene: 8. CDR3 DNA: TGTGCCACTCCCTGGGGGGGACACGAGCAGTACTTC. This codes for CATPWGGHEQYF.

This clone was seen a few times. The chain combines TRBV29-1 with TRBJ2-2, with 11 bases that match TRBD1. Germline CDR1 SQVTM, CDR2 ANQGSEA. The CDR3 contains 16 residues. The V and J ends lost 6 bases and 5 bases, in that order; junction bases with no gene match: 11. The CDR3 reads CSVKDRGHLGTGELFF. The CDR3 DNA is TGCAGCGTGAAGGACAGGGGGCACCTTGGGACCGGGGAGCTGTTTTTT.

The chain has TRBV5-1 and TRBJ2-7, with 10 bases matching TRBD1. The CDR3 sequence is 17 residues long. Trimming cost V 0 bases and J 3 bases; bases outside gene matches: 9. CDR1 SGHRS and CDR2 YFSETQ come from the germline V gene. CDR3 sequence reads: CASSLDPPGTGVYEQYF. The DNA for the CDR3 is TGCGCCAGCAGCTTGGATCCCCCTGGGACAGGGGTCTACGAGCAGTACTTC.

The V and J genes are TRBV19 and TRBJ1-4, with D possibly matching TRBD1 (5 bases). The germline CDR1 and CDR2 sequences are LNHDA and SQIVND (reference sequence). The CDR3 length is 13 residues. The V gene lost 5 bases and the J gene lost 8 bases, with 12 bases spanning the gap. In DNA, the CDR3 is TGTGCCAGTAGTCCTGGGGACGGAGAAAAACTGTTTTTT. Translated: CASSPGDGEKLFF. Full variable domain (outside the CDR3, taken from reference TRBV19 and TRBJ1-4): DGGITQSPKYLFRKEGQNVTLSCEQNLNHDAMYWYRQDPGQGLRLIYYSQIVNDFQKGDIAEGYSVSREKKESFPLTVTSAQKNPTAFYLCASSPGDGEKLFFGSGTQLSVL.

Only one count was recorded for this clone. CDR3 region: CARGREYNEQFF. The CDR3 DNA sequence: TGTGCCCGCGGGCGGGAGTACAATGAGCAGTTCTTC. This chain links TRBV30 with TRBJ2-1; 7 bases fit TRBD2. Germline assignment: CDR1 GTSNPN and CDR2 SVGIG (reference sequence). After removal of 8 bases from V and 4 bases from J, the junction contained 5 bases not matched to a gene. This CDR3 contains 12 residues. Combining the CDR3 with reference TRBV30 and TRBJ2-1 gives the whole variable domain SQTIHQWPATLVQPVGSPLSLECTVEGTSNPNLYWYRQAAGRGLQLLFYSVGIGQISSEVPQNLSASRPQDRQFILSSKKLLLSDSGFYLCARGREYNEQFFGPGTRLTVL.

V gene TRBV7-9 combines with J gene TRBJ1-1, with D possibly being TRBD1 (5 bases). CDR1 is SEHNR, CDR2 FQNEAQ, per germline (reference sequence). CDR3 length: 13 amino acids. With 8 bases removed from V and 1 base from J, the gap between germline ends came to 11 bases. CDR3 region: CASSEGRNTEAFF. The CDR3 nucleotides are TGTGCCAGCTCAGAGGGGCGGAACACTGAAGCTTTCTTT.

The chain recombines TRBV28 with TRBJ1-5; 7 positions match TRBD1. Looked up from germline, CDR1 is MDHEN and CDR2 is SYDVKM. The CDR3 is 16 residues long. V shed 5 bases, J shed 0 bases, and the junction held 7 bases outside the gene matches. CDR3 loop: CASSPSTGYSNQPQHF. For the CDR3, the DNA is TGTGCCAGCAGTCCATCGACAGGGTATAGCAATCAGCCCCAGCATTTT.

This chain joins TRBV9 and TRBJ2-3, with 7 positions matching TRBD2. CDR1 is SGDLS, CDR2 YYNGEE, per germline. The CDR3 contains 15 residues. V was pared by 0 bases and J by 2 bases, with 3 bases of the junction left unmatched. The CDR3: CASSVAGGNTDTQYF. The CDR3 DNA sequence: TGTGCCAGCAGCGTAGCGGGGGGAAACACAGATACGCAGTATTTT.

This clone was counted a few times. V usage is TRBV5-4 and J usage is TRBJ2-1; TRBD2 agrees at 9 bases. The V segment lost 4 bases and the J segment 7 bases; nucleotides outside the gene matches: 15. In germline, CDR1 is SGHNT, CDR2 YYREEE (reference sequence). CDR3 size: 17 residues. The CDR3 reads CASSAEGGGRAGNEQFF. CDR3 DNA sequence: TGTGCCAGCAGCGCGGAGGGAGGCGGGAGGGCCGGGAATGAGCAGTTCTTC. The entire variable domain, with the rest obtained from reference TRBV5-4 and TRBJ2-1, is as follows: ETGVTQSPTHLIKTRGQQVTLRCSSQSGHNTVSWYQQALGQGPQFIFQYYREEENGRGNFPPRFSGLQFPNYSSELNVNALELDDSALYLCASSAEGGGRAGNEQFFGPGTRLTVL.

This clone occurred a few times. V and J are TRBV19 and TRBJ2-4; 9 bases map to TRBD1. Germline V gives CDR1 LNHDA, CDR2 SQIVND (reference sequence). Trimming cost V 4 bases and J 7 bases; bases outside gene matches: 14. The CDR3 is made up of 17 amino acids. CDR3 in amino acids: CASSTLSRTGEGNIQYF. In DNA, the CDR3 is TGTGCCAGTAGTACCCTCTCCAGGACAGGGGAGGGGAACATTCAGTACTTC.

This sequence joins TRBV19 and TRBJ2-1; 7 nucleotides align to TRBD1. Germline lookup yields CDR1 LNHDA and CDR2 SQIVND (reference sequence). The CDR3 extends over 13 amino acids. V shed 7 bases and J 2 bases; nucleotides not matched to a gene: 2. The CDR3 here is CASKQGPYNEQFF. CDR3 coding DNA: TGTGCCAGTAAACAGGGGCCCTACAATGAGCAGTTCTTC.

V is TRBV5-1 and J is TRBJ2-7; 11 positions agree with TRBD1. Germline trimming cut 3 bases from V and 3 bases from J; bases unmatched to any gene: 2. In germline, CDR1 is SGHRS, CDR2 YFSETQ. The CDR3 runs 14 residues. The CDR3 DNA follows: TGCGCCAGCAGCTCGGACAGGGGGCTCTACGAGCAGTACTTC. Translation: CASSSDRGLYEQYF. The variable domain in full, completed from reference TRBV5-1 and TRBJ2-7, reads KAGVTQTPRYLIKTRGQQVTLSCSPISGHRSVSWYQQTPGQGLQFLFEYFSETQRNKGNFPGRFSGRQFSNSRSEMNVSTLELGDSALYLCASSSDRGLYEQYFGPGTRLTVT.

V usage is TRBV18 and J usage is TRBJ1-3; the D is unclear. Germline loops: CDR1 KGHSH, CDR2 LQKENI. The CDR3 sequence is 15 residues long. V was clipped by 1 base and J by 2 bases, with 9 bases between them. CDR3 region: CASSPQGVAGNTIYF. The CDR3 coding sequence is TGTGCCAGCTCACCACAGGGAGTGGCTGGAAACACCATATATTTT.

The V call is TRBV7-3, the J call TRBJ2-3; no reliable D call. Per the germline V gene, CDR1 is SGHTA and CDR2 is FQGTGA. V was pared by 2 bases and J by 0 bases, with 6 bases between. The CDR3 is made up of 14 amino acids. The CDR3: CASSLGSSTDTQYF. CDR3 bases: TGTGCCAGCAGCTTAGGCTCGAGCACAGATACGCAGTATTTT.

The chain uses TRBV29-1 and TRBJ1-4; TRBD1 is a possible D gene (5 bases). The ends were cut back, 6 bases at V and 0 bases at J, with 11 bases in the middle. The germline V gene encodes CDR1 SQVTM and CDR2 ANQGSEA. This CDR3 has 14 amino acids. This chain's CDR3 is CSVEGSATNEKLFF. The CDR3 DNA follows: TGCAGCGTCGAGGGGTCTGCAACTAATGAAAAACTGTTTTTT.

The J gene is TRBJ1-2, the V gene TRBV4-1; the match to TRBD1 covers 8 bases. CDR1 is MGHRA and CDR2 is YSYEKL in the germline V gene. V trimming: 0 bases; J trimming: 2 bases; junction bases outside the gene matches: 2. CDR3 length: 15 amino acids. CDR3 in amino acids: CASSQEGQGNYGYTF. The DNA of the CDR3 is TGCGCCAGCAGCCAAGAAGGACAGGGAAACTATGGCTACACCTTC.

The chain combines TRBV9 with TRBJ1-5, with D maybe TRBD1 (5 bases). V lost 0 bases, J lost 7 bases, and 14 bases lay in between. Germline V CDR1 and CDR2: SGDLS, YYNGEE. The CDR3 totals 15 residues. The CDR3 bases are TGTGCCAGCAGCGTAGCTACCGGGAGGGGACAGCCCCAGCATTTT. Protein sequence: CASSVATGRGQPQHF.

The J gene is TRBJ1-3, the V gene TRBV11-2; D is undetermined. The CDR3 consists of 14 residues. Per the germline V gene, CDR1 is SGHAT and CDR2 is FQNNGV. Trimming stripped 1 base from V and 3 bases from J, with 7 bases between. The CDR3 loop reads CASSLGGGGNTIYF. The CDR3 bases are TGTGCCAGCAGCTTAGGAGGAGGTGGAAACACCATATATTTT.

The CDR3 DNA follows: TGTGCCAGTAGTACCCGAAATAGCGGCTCTGGGGCCAACGTCCTGACTTTC. Translation: CASSTRNSGSGANVLTF. The chain links TRBV19 to TRBJ2-6; tentatively, D is TRBD2 (6 bases). The ends were cut back, 4 bases at V and 0 bases at J, with 13 bases in the middle. CDR1 and CDR2 (germline): LNHDA, SQIVND (reference sequence). This CDR3 region has 17 residues.

V gene TRBV19 combines with J gene TRBJ1-5; D uncertain. CDR3 size: 14 residues. Looked up from germline, CDR1 is LNHDA and CDR2 is SQIVND (reference sequence). The ends were cut back, 1 base at V and 2 bases at J, with 6 bases in the middle. The DNA of the CDR3 is TGTGCCAGTAGTATAGGTTCGGGCAATCAGCCCCAGCATTTT. Translation gives CASSIGSGNQPQHF.

The chain is built from TRBV11-2 and TRBJ1-1; D is undetermined. The ends were cut back, 0 bases at V and 4 bases at J, with 9 bases in the middle. There are 14 residues in the CDR3. Germline V gene lookup returns CDR1 SGHAT and CDR2 FQNNGV. CDR3 bases: TGTGCCAGCAGCTTAGATCGAGTTGGCACTGAAGCTTTCTTT. Its translation: CASSLDRVGTEAFF.

This chain uses TRBV6-6 with TRBJ1-5; the match to TRBD1 covers 10 bases. CDR1 MNHNY and CDR2 SVGAGI come from the germline V gene (reference sequence). The CDR3 contains 14 residues. The V segment lost 5 bases and the J segment 5 bases; nucleotides outside the gene matches: 3. CDR3 protein: CASSRTGGDQPQHF. CDR3 coding DNA: TGTGCCAGCAGTCGGACAGGGGGGGATCAGCCCCAGCATTTT.

The genes are TRBV5-4 and TRBJ2-4; 7 positions agree with TRBD1. Germline loops: CDR1 SGHNT, CDR2 YYREEE (reference sequence). The CDR3 is made up of 17 amino acids. After removal of 0 bases from V and 9 bases from J, the junction contained 15 bases not matched to a gene. The CDR3 nucleotides read TGTGCCAGCAGCTTGGCCAGCAGGGGCACAGGGGCGGGCATTCAGTACTTC. The encoded protein is CASSLASRGTGAGIQYF.

The gene calls are TRBV6-1 and TRBJ1-1; a weak D match, TRBD1 (5 bases). V shed 7 bases and J shed 0 bases, with 15 bases lying between them. Germline values: CDR1 MNHNS, CDR2 SASEGT. The CDR3 runs 15 residues. Here the CDR3 reads CASTDGGRVNTEAFF. The CDR3 nucleotides are TGTGCCAGCACCGATGGCGGCAGGGTGAACACTGAAGCTTTCTTT.

This rearrangement joins TRBV4-3 to TRBJ2-5; D uncertain. This CDR3 is built from 13 residues. Germline CDR1 LGHNA, CDR2 YSLEER. V gave up 0 bases and J gave up 6 bases, with 8 bases separating them. The CDR3 sequence is CASSQDGVKTQYF. The DNA for the CDR3 is TGCGCCAGCAGCCAAGATGGCGTAAAGACCCAGTACTTC.

The rearrangement joins TRBV5-6 to TRBJ1-2; 8 bases are a match to TRBD1. CDR1 is SGHDT, CDR2 YYEEEE, per germline. V gave up 5 bases and J gave up 3 bases; unmatched junction bases: 12. CDR3 length equals 16 residues. CDR3 bases: TGTGCCAGCAGTTATAGGACAGGGCTATTCTACTATGGCTACACCTTC. It codes for CASSYRTGLFYYGYTF. Supplemented by reference TRBV5-6 and TRBJ1-2, the full variable domain reads DAGVTQSPTHLIKTRGQQVTLRCSPKSGHDTVSWYQQALGQGPQFIFQYYEEEERQRGNFPDRFSGHQFPNYSSELNVNALLLGDSALYLCASSYRTGLFYYGYTFGSGTRLTVV.

This chain connects TRBV5-5 to TRBJ2-7, with a tentative D call TRBD2 (5 bases). V was clipped by 0 bases and J by 0 bases, with 10 bases between them. The CDR3 totals 15 residues. Germline values: CDR1 SGHKS, CDR2 YYEKEE (reference sequence). In DNA form, the CDR3 reads TGTGCCAGCAGCTTGGAGCGGACCGCCTCCTACGAGCAGTACTTC. It yields the protein CASSLERTASYEQYF.

The chain has TRBV7-9 and TRBJ1-5; TRBD1 matches 8 bases. CDR1 SEHNR and CDR2 FQNEAQ come from the germline V gene (reference sequence). The V and J ends lost 3 bases and 5 bases, in that order; junction bases with no gene match: 6. This CDR3 has 15 residues. CDR3 nucleotides: TGTGCCAGCAGCTTTGGCAGGGGGCTGGATCAGCCCCAGCATTTT. Translating it yields CASSFGRGLDQPQHF.

The CDR3, as DNA: TGCGCCAGCGCAAGACAGGGGCAAACCTACGAGCAGTACTTC. Protein product: CASARQGQTYEQYF. The chain links TRBV5-1 to TRBJ2-7, with TRBD1 matching 8 bases. Germline CDR1 reads SGHRS; CDR2 reads YFSETQ. The CDR3 covers 14 residues. With V trimmed by 7 bases and J by 2 bases, 8 bases remained unmatched.

This clone came up once. The chain uses TRBV30 and TRBJ2-1; TRBD2 agrees at 10 bases. The V segment lost 6 bases and the J segment 5 bases; nucleotides outside the gene matches: 4. CDR3 length equals 13 residues. In germline, CDR1 is GTSNPN, CDR2 SVGIG (reference sequence). The CDR3 nucleotides read TGTGCCTGTGGACTAGCGGAAAACAATGAGCAGTTCTTC. This gives the protein CACGLAENNEQFF.